The 4 T cell receptor beta chains given below trace back to one sample, sequenced in a study of T cell repertoires in cytomegalovirus infection. TCRdb re-called the reads through MiXCR, storing one row per CDR3 protein. Among more than 350,000 distinct CDR3 sequences listed, 31% were seen once. The sequencing input was PBMCs. These receptors were obtained from a human donor in good health (CMV status not recorded). Some clones in this sample may be carry-over from other donors' samples.

This clonotype was found many times. This rearrangement joins TRBV25-1 to TRBJ1-5; D is uncertain. Germline V CDR1 and CDR2: MGHDK, SYGVNS. Trimming cost V 1 base and J 9 bases, with 13 bases left between them. This CDR3 is 14 amino acids long. In DNA, the CDR3 is TGTGCCAGCAGTGAATCGGACGGCCCGGGGCCCCAGCATTTT. It yields the protein CASSESDGPGPQHF.

The rearrangement uses TRBV19 and TRBJ2-1, with 7 bases fitting TRBD1. Germline trimming cut 7 bases from V and 0 bases from J; bases unmatched to any gene: 12. The CDR3 is 17 amino acids. Germline lookup yields CDR1 LNHDA and CDR2 SQIVND (reference sequence). The CDR3 loop reads CASTGTEIKSSYNEQFF. The DNA for the CDR3 is TGTGCCAGTACCGGGACAGAAATTAAAAGCTCCTACAATGAGCAGTTCTTC.

This clonotype showed up many times. This chain joins TRBV7-9 and TRBJ2-7; D might be TRBD1 (5 bases). Trimming cost V 7 bases and J 0 bases, with 13 bases left between them. There are 14 residues in the CDR3. Germline lookup yields CDR1 SEHNR and CDR2 FQNEAQ (reference sequence). The DNA of the CDR3 is TGTGCCAGCAACCCCGGAGACAGCTCCTACGAGCAGTACTTC. This sequence encodes CASNPGDSSYEQYF.

A note on this clonotype: At one boundary the junction diverges from the germline segment, which might be a read error. The chain has TRBV14 and TRBJ2-7, with D possibly matching TRBD1 (6 bases). This CDR3 spans 15 amino acids. The germline V gene encodes CDR1 SGHDN and CDR2 FVKESK. The DNA of the CDR3 is TGTACCAGCAGCCCCAGGGGCCGACCCTCTTACGAGCAGTACTTC. Protein sequence: CTSSPRGRPSYEQYF.